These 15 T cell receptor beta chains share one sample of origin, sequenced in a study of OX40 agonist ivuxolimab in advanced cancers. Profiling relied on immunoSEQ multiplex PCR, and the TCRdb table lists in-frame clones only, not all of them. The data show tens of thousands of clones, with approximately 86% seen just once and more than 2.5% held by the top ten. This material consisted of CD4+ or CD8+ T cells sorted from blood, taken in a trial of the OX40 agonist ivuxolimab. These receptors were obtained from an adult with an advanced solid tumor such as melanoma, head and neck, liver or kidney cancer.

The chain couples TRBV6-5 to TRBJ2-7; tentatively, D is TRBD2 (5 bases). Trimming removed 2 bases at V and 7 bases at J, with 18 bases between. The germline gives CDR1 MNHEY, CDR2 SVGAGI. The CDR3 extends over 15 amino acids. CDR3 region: CASSYGSGFRGEQYF. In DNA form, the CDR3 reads TGTGCCAGCAGTTACGGGAGCGGTTTTCGGGGTGAGCAGTACTTC.

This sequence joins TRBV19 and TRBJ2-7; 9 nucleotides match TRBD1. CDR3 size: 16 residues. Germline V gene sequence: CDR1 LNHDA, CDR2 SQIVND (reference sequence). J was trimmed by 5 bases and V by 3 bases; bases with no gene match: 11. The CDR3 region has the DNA TGTGCCAGTAGTATTAGGGACAGGGTTCGATTAGACGAGCAGTACTTC. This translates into CASSIRDRVRLDEQYF.

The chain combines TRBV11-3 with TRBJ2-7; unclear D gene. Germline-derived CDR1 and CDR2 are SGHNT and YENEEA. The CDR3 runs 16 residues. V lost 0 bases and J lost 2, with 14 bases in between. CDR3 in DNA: TGTGCCAGCAGCTTAGATCTTAACCTTCGGGCCTACGAGCAGTACTTC. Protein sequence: CASSLDLNLRAYEQYF.

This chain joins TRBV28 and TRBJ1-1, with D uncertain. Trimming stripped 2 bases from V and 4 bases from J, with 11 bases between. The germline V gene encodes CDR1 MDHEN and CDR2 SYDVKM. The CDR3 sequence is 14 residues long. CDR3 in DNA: TGTGCCAGCAGTTTAGGCCAGGATACCACTGAAGCTTTCTTT. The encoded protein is CASSLGQDTTEAFF.

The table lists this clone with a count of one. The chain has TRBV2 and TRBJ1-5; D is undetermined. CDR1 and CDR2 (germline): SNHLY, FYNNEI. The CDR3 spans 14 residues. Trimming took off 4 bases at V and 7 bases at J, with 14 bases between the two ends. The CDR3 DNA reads TGTGCCAGCAGTGGGGGTCAGAGGGTACAGCCCCAGCATTTT. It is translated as CASSGGQRVQPQHF.

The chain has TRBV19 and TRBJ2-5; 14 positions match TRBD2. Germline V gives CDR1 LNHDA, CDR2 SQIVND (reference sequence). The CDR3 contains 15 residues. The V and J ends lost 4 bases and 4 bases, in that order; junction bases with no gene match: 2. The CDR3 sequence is CASSTGLAGVETQYF. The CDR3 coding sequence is TGTGCCAGTAGTACGGGACTAGCGGGAGTAGAGACCCAGTACTTC.

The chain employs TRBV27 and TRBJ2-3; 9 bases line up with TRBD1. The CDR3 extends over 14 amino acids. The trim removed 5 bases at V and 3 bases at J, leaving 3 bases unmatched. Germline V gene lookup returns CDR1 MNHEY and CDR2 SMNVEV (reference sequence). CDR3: CASSGDRATDTQYF. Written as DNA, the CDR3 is TGTGCCAGCAGTGGGGACAGGGCGACAGATACGCAGTATTTT.

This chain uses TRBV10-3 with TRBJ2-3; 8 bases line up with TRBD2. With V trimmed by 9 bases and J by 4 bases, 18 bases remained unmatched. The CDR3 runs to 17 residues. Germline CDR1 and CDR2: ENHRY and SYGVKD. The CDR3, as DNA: TGTGCCATATCGGGACTAGAAGTCCCGGGGGTCCCAGATACGCAGTATTTT. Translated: CAISGLEVPGVPDTQYF.

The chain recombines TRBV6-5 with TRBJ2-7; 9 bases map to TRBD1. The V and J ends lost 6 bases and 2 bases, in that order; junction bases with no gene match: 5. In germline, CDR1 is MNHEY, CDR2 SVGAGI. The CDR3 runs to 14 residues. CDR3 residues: CASSPRDRAYEQYF. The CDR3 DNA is TGTGCCAGCAGCCCCCGGGACAGGGCCTACGAGCAGTACTTC.

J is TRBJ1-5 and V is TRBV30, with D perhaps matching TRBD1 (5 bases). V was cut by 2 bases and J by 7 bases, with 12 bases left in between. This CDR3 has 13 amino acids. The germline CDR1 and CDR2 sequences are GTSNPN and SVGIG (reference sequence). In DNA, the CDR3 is TGTGCCTGGAGTACAGGAATTGGACAGCCCCAGCATTTT. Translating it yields CAWSTGIGQPQHF.

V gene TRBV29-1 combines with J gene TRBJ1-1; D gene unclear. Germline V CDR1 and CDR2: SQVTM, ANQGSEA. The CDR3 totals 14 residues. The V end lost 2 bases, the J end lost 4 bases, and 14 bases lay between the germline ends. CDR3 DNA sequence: TGCAGCGTTGAATCTCCGGGGATAGTCACTGAAGCTTTCTTT. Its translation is CSVESPGIVTEAFF.

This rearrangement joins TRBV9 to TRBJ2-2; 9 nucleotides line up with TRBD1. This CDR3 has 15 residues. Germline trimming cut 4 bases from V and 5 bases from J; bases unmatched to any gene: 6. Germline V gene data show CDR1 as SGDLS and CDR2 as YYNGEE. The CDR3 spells CASSQWDRATGELFF. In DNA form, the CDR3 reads TGTGCCAGCAGCCAATGGGACAGGGCAACCGGGGAGCTGTTTTTT. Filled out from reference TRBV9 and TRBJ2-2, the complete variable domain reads DSGVTQTPKHLITATGQRVTLRCSPRSGDLSVYWYQQSLDQGLQFLIQYYNGEERAKGNILERFSAQQFPDLHSELNLSSLELGDSALYFCASSQWDRATGELFFGEGSRLTVL.

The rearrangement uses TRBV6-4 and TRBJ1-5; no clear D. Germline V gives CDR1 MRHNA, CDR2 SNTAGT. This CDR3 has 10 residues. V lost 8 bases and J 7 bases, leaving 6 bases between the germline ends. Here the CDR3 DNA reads TGTGCCAGCTTGGAACAGCCCCAGCATTTT. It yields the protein CASLEQPQHF.

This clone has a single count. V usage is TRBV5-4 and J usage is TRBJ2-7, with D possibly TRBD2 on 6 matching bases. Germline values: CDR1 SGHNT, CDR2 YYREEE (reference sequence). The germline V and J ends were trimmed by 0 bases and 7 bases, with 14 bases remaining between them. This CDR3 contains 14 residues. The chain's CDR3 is CASSLEGLAREQYF. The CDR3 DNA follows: TGTGCCAGCAGCTTGGAAGGGCTAGCGAGGGAGCAGTACTTC.

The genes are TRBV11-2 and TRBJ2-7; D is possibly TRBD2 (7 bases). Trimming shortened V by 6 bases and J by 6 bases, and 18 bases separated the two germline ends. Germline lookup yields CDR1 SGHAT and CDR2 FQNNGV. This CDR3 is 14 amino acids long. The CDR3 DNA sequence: TGTGCCAGCAGGCGAGGGGGAGGGCCGGGCGAGCAGTACTTC. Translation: CASRRGGGPGEQYF. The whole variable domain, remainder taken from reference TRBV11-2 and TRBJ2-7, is EAGVAQSPRYKIIEKRQSVAFWCNPISGHATLYWYQQILGQGPKLLIQFQNNGVVDDSQLPKDRFSAERLKGVDSTLKIQPAKLEDSAVYLCASRRGGGPGEQYFGPGTRLTVT.